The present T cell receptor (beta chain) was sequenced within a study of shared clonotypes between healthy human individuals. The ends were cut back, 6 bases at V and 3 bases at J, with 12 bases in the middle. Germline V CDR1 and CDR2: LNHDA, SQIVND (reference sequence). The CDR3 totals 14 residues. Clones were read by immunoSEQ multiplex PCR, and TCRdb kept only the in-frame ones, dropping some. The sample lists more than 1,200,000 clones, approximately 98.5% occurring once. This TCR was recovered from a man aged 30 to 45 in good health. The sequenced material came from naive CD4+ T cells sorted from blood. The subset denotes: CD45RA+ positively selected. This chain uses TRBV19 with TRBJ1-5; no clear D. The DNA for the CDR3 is TGTGCCAGTAGCGCCGGGATCTCCAATCAGCCCCAGCATTTT. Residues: CASSAGISNQPQHF. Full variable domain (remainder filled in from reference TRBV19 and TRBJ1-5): DGGITQSPKYLFRKEGQNVTLSCEQNLNHDAMYWYRQDPGQGLRLIYYSQIVNDFQKGDIAEGYSVSREKKESFPLTVTSAQKNPTAFYLCASSAGISNQPQHFGDGTRLSIL.